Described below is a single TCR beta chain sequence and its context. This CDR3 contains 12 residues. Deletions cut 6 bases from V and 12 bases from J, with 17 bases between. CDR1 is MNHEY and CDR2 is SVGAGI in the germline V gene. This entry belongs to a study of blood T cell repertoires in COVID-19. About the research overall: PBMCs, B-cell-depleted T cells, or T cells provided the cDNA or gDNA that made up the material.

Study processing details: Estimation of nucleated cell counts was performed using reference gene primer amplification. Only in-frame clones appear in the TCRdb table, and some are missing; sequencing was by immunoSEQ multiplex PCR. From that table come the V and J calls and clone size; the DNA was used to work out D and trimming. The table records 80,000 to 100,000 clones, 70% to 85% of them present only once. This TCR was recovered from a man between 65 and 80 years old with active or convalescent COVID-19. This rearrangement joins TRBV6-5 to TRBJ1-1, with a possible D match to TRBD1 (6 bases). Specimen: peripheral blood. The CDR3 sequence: CASSPFTGTTFF. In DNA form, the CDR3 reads TGTGCCAGCAGCCCCTTCACAGGGACTACTTTCTTT.